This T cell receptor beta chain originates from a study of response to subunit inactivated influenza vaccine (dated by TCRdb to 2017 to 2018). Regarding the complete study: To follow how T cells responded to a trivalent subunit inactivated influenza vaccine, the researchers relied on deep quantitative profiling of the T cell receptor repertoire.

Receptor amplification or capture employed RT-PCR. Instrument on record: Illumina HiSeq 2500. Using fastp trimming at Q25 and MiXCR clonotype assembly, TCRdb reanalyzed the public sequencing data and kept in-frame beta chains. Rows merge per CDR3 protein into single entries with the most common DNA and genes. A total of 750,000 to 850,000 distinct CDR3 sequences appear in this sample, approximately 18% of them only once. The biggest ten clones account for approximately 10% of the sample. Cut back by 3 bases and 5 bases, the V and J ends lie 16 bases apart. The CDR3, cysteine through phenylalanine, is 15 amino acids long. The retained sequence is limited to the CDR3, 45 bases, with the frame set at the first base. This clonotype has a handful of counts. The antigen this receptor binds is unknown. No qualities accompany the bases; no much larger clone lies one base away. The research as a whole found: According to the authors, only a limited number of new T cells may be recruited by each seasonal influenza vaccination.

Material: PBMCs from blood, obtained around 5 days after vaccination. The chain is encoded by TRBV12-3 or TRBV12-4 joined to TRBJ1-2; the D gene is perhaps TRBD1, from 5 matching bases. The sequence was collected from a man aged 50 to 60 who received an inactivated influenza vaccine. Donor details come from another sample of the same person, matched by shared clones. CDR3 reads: CASSLGVGSWYGYTF. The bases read TGTGCCAGCAGTTTGGGGGTGGGCTCATGGTATGGCTACACCTTC.